This is a list of T cell receptor beta chains from one sample in a study of blood T cell repertoires in COVID-19. Method: immunoSEQ multiplex PCR; TCRdb's copy keeps in-frame clones and lacks some. The sample shows around 190,000 clones, less than 80% of them seen only once. Sample: peripheral blood. The receptors originated from a woman aged 45-59 years with acute or convalescent COVID-19. CDR3s include the opening cysteine and the closing phenylalanine or tryptophan.

cdr3_length	v_call	j_call	cdr3_aa
13	TRBV6-6	TRBJ2-5	CASSRGPQETQYF
17	TRBV5-1	TRBJ2-7	CASSFGGRGGGGYEQYF
15	TRBV7-2	TRBJ2-1	CASSLLAAPGNEQFF
14	TRBV19	TRBJ1-1	CASSLGRGGTEAFF
9	TRBV27	TRBJ1-2	CASIKIYTF
15	TRBV6-1	TRBJ1-5	CASREGALSNQPQHF
15	TRBV5-4	TRBJ1-4	CASSLRTGTNEKLFF
14	TRBV7-2	TRBJ1-6	CASSPGGFDSPLHF
16	TRBV12-5	TRBJ2-2	CASGLGQGMNTGELFF
15	TRBV20-1	TRBJ2-2	CSASSGGVVTGELFF
13	TRBV27	TRBJ1-6	CASGNRGGSPLHF
18	TRBV28	TRBJ2-7	CASSLLSGTSGRSHEQYF
15	TRBV6-6	TRBJ1-5	CASSYGDSSNQPQHF
17	TRBV6-1	TRBJ2-1	CASSERGTGGKYNEQFF
16	TRBV5-1	TRBJ2-1	CASSPASGGGYNEQFF
13	TRBV12-3/TRBV12-4	TRBJ2-5	CASSLASQETQYF
15	TRBV27	TRBJ2-7	CASSLSSGQGYEQYF
14	TRBV10-2	TRBJ1-2	CASSESRDRGPNTF
13	TRBV30	TRBJ1-2	CAWSVNRSYGYTF
15	TRBV4-2	TRBJ2-7	CASSQLPDPGYEQYF
15	TRBV7-2	TRBJ1-4	CASSLISGLGEKLFF
16	TRBV30	TRBJ2-1	CAWSVAGGFSYNEQFF
14	TRBV3-1/TRBV3-2	TRBJ2-2	CASSQLLNTGELFF
16	TRBV19	TRBJ2-2	CASTLAGKGRTGELFF
14	TRBV2	TRBJ1-1	CASIMTGVNNEAFF
14	TRBV5-1	TRBJ2-1	CASSTLQTGFEQFF
13	TRBV11-2	TRBJ2-7	CASSAGLAYEQYF
15	TRBV9	TRBJ1-4	CASSPHMTTNEKLFF
14	TRBV27	TRBJ2-2	CASSSGLNTGELFF
14	TRBV5-1	TRBJ1-6	CASSLQGFNSPLHF
14	TRBV5-6	TRBJ1-2	CASSLDRGDYGYTF
13	TRBV6-5	TRBJ2-7	CASSLGQTYEQYF
15	TRBV7-2	TRBJ2-3	CASSLGGRDTDTQYF
11	TRBV6-5	TRBJ2-7	CASRVSVRQYF
14	TRBV6-5	TRBJ1-1	CASSSPGWSTEAFF
16	TRBV30	TRBJ2-4	CAWGQGGEGAKNIQYF
16	TRBV4-3	TRBJ2-1	CASSRNLAGAYNEQFF
16	TRBV9	TRBJ2-2	CASSVAGGGGTGELFF
14	TRBV7-6	TRBJ2-5	CASTEAGYQETQYF
13	TRBV6-5	TRBJ2-7	CASRRGGPHEQYF
14	TRBV9	TRBJ2-1	CASSASGGYNEQFF
15	TRBV30	TRBJ2-1	CAWTATSGKYNEQFF
11	TRBV10-3	TRBJ2-7	CAISGGGPQYF
15	TRBV12-5	TRBJ1-1	CASGFVTRLETEAFF
14	TRBV7-2	TRBJ1-2	CASSLTSDRGGYTF
14	TRBV7-8	TRBJ2-5	CASRAYGEGETQYF
15	TRBV18	TRBJ1-6	CASSPKQGEGSPLHF
17	TRBV5-1	TRBJ2-6	CASSTGTGASGANVLTF